This note documents a single T cell receptor beta chain sequence. Its target is unknown. Germline CDR1 MRHNA, CDR2 SNTAGT. Deletions cut 1 base from V and 0 bases from J, with 9 bases between. This CDR3 region has 16 residues. In the PCR, 60 Vbeta and 13 Jbeta primers were used. The method was immunoSEQ multiplex PCR; TCRdb's version includes in-frame clones alone and lacks a portion of them. This table has around 130,000 clones, 75% to 85% appearing once. This record belongs to a study of cytomegalovirus exposure and HLA in healthy donors. Study observations and caveats: It emerged from a later analysis that several of the most significant clusters appeared to be linked to common viral pathogens.

This TCR derives from a woman in her late teens or twenties in good health and CMV-seropositive. The rearrangement uses TRBV6-4 and TRBJ2-2; TRBD1 is a possible D gene (6 bases). Sequenced material: PBMCs. This chain's CDR3 is CASSDFGGPNTGELFF. The CDR3 coding sequence is TGTGCCAGCAGTGACTTTGGGGGCCCGAACACCGGGGAGCTGTTTTTT.